This TCR beta chain was documented in a study of T-cell reconstitution after alpha-beta-depleted transplantation in children. The CDR3 is 13 amino acids. V was clipped by 10 bases and J by 3 bases, with 11 bases between them. Germline values: CDR1 SGHRS, CDR2 YFSETQ. Library preparation (for TCRbeta) was performed with unique molecular identifiers. TCRdb passed the PCR reads through MiXCR, listing each CDR3 protein once. The table lists around 700,000 distinct CDR3 sequences, around 13% of them singletons. This clonotype was obtained from a girl aged 2-10 years with congenital amegakaryocytic thrombocytopenia, due to receive a stem cell transplant. The sample here was PBMCs, taken before TCRalphabeta/CD19-depleted stem cell transplant. V usage is TRBV5-1 and J usage is TRBJ2-6; D gene uncertain. CDR3 nucleotides: TGCGCCTCCCAGACAAATGGGGCCAACGTCCTGACTTTC. Its translation: CASQTNGANVLTF. The whole variable domain, remainder taken from reference TRBV5-1 and TRBJ2-6, is KAGVTQTPRYLIKTRGQQVTLSCSPISGHRSVSWYQQTPGQGLQFLFEYFSETQRNKGNFPGRFSGRQFSNSRSEMNVSTLELGDSALYLCASQTNGANVLTFGAGSRLTVL.